This entry features one T cell receptor (beta chain) sequence. This specimen belongs to a study of shared clonotypes between healthy human individuals. The overall study: Researchers drew samples from two women and a few men aged 18 to 49.

Germline loops: CDR1 MNHEY, CDR2 SMNVEV (reference sequence). CDR3 length: 14 residues. Trimming pared 5 bases from V and 4 bases from J, leaving 12 bases between. Sequencing used immunoSEQ multiplex PCR; TCRdb keeps in-frame clones, though not all of them. The sample includes a few million clones, approximately 93% of them seen just once. The gene calls are TRBV27 and TRBJ1-5; D not certain. The source is a man between 18 and 29 years old in good health. Some clones in this sample may be carry-over from other donors' samples. Input material: naive CD4+ T cells from PBMCs. Subset denoted: CD45RA+ positively selected. CDR3 protein: CASSTNQRNQPQHF. The CDR3 DNA reads as TGTGCCAGCAGTACGAACCAGAGAAATCAGCCCCAGCATTTT.